A single sample is the source of the 12 T cell receptor beta chains below, sequenced in a study of OX40 agonist ivuxolimab in advanced cancers. Using immunoSEQ multiplex PCR, the repertoire was profiled, and TCRdb retains in-frame clones only, with some absent. The sample has about 16,000 clones; around 90% are singletons. This specimen consisted of CD4+ or CD8+ T cells sorted from blood, obtained in a trial of the OX40 agonist ivuxolimab. The receptors originated from an adult with an advanced solid tumor such as melanoma, head and neck, liver or kidney cancer.

This clone was recorded once. The chain carries TRBV2 and TRBJ2-1; maybe TRBD2 (6 bases). This CDR3 has 15 residues. Germline CDR1 and CDR2: SNHLY and FYNNEI. The germline V and J ends were trimmed by 4 bases and 8 bases, with 18 bases remaining between them. Here the CDR3 DNA reads TGTGCCAGCAGTGCCCGCCCGGAGGGAGAGGATGAGCAGTTCTTC. Translated, it gives CASSARPEGEDEQFF.

This clone was recorded once. The V call is TRBV7-9, the J call TRBJ2-1, with TRBD1 identical over 7 bases. Germline CDR1 is SEHNR and CDR2 is FQNEAQ (reference sequence). Trimming took 6 bases from V and 5 from J; bases not matched to a gene: 7. The CDR3 runs to 14 residues. The CDR3 loop reads CASRRDSTDNEQFF. The CDR3 DNA follows: TGTGCCAGCAGACGGGACAGTACGGACAATGAGCAGTTCTTC. The full variable domain, completed using reference TRBV7-9 and TRBJ2-1, is DTGVSQNPRHKITKRGQNVTFRCDPISEHNRLYWYRQTLGQGPEFLTYFQNEAQLEKSRLLSDRFSAERPKGSFSTLEIQRTEQGDSAMYLCASRRDSTDNEQFFGPGTRLTVL.

This clone appeared once. The rearrangement uses TRBV13 and TRBJ2-7, with D unclear. V gave up 4 bases and J gave up 0 bases, with 13 bases separating them. From germline, CDR1 is PRHDT and CDR2 FYEKMQ (reference sequence). The CDR3 has 15 residues. The CDR3 is CASSSKTVYSYEQYF. CDR3 in DNA: TGTGCCAGCAGCTCCAAGACTGTTTACTCCTACGAGCAGTACTTC. The entire variable domain, with the rest obtained from reference TRBV13 and TRBJ2-7, is as follows: AAGVIQSPRHLIKEKRETATLKCYPIPRHDTVYWYQQGPGQDPQFLISFYEKMQSDKGSIPDRFSAQQFSDYHSELNMSSLELGDSALYFCASSSKTVYSYEQYFGPGTRLTVT.

The chain carries TRBV7-9 and TRBJ2-7; 7 bases agree with TRBD1. The CDR3 is made up of 14 amino acids. V trimming: 5 bases; J trimming: 3 bases; junction bases outside the gene matches: 7. Germline V gene lookup returns CDR1 SEHNR and CDR2 FQNEAQ (reference sequence). The CDR3 bases are TGTGCCAGCAGCGAAACAGGGGCAATCTACGAGCAGTACTTC. Translating gives CASSETGAIYEQYF.

The rearrangement uses TRBV5-4 and TRBJ2-1; tentative D call: TRBD2 (6 bases). Germline V gene data show CDR1 as SGHNT and CDR2 as YYREEE (reference sequence). V shed 0 bases and J shed 3 bases, with 16 bases lying between them. The CDR3 sequence is 17 residues long. The CDR3 is CASSLDFSGRNYNEQFF. The DNA for the CDR3 is TGTGCCAGCAGCTTGGATTTCAGTGGGAGGAACTACAATGAGCAGTTCTTC.

The rearrangement uses TRBV7-9 and TRBJ2-7; D could derive from TRBD1 or TRBD2 (6 bases each). Looked up from germline, CDR1 is SEHNR and CDR2 is FQNEAQ (reference sequence). V dropped 6 bases and J dropped 3 bases, with 15 bases sitting between them. This CDR3 has 14 amino acids. The CDR3 loop is CASRRDTGNYEQYF. The DNA of the CDR3 is TGTGCCAGCAGGCGGGACACGGGTAACTACGAGCAGTACTTC.

This sequence joins TRBV5-1 and TRBJ2-2; D gene uncertain. The CDR3 is 14 residues long. Per germline, CDR1 SGHRS and CDR2 YFSETQ. Trimming took off 5 bases at V and 2 bases at J, with 10 bases between the two ends. CDR3 amino acids: CASRRDSNTGELFF. Here the CDR3 DNA reads TGCGCCAGCAGGCGAGATTCTAACACCGGGGAGCTGTTTTTT.

The chain couples TRBV29-1 to TRBJ2-3; D gene unclear. The CDR3 extends over 11 amino acids. The ends were cut back, 4 bases at V and 9 bases at J, with 11 bases in the middle. From germline, CDR1 is SQVTM and CDR2 ANQGSEA. The DNA of the CDR3 is TGCAGCGTTGGTTTGGGAAGGACGCAGTATTTT. This gives the protein CSVGLGRTQYF.

The chain couples TRBV6-5 to TRBJ1-2, with D tentatively TRBD1 (5 bases). Trimming took off 6 bases at V and 4 bases at J, with 15 bases between the two ends. This CDR3 region has 14 residues. Per germline, CDR1 MNHEY and CDR2 SVGAGI. This CDR3 is CASSPGGEFYGYTF. The DNA of the CDR3 is TGTGCCAGCAGCCCGGGGGGGGAATTCTATGGCTACACCTTC.

CDR3: CASSPQTGNEKLFF. The CDR3 bases are TGTGCCAGTAGTCCCCAAACAGGAAATGAAAAACTGTTTTTT. The chain recombines TRBV19 with TRBJ1-4; possibly TRBD1 for D (5 bases). CDR3 length: 14 amino acids. Germline V gene lookup returns CDR1 LNHDA and CDR2 SQIVND (reference sequence). V was clipped by 5 bases and J by 5 bases, with 12 bases between them.

This clone was observed once. The V call is TRBV14, the J call TRBJ2-1; 7 bases are shared with TRBD1. Germline V lookup: CDR1 SGHDN, CDR2 FVKESK. The junction had 3 bases not matched to a gene; V was cut back by 4 bases and J by 0 bases. CDR3 size: 15 residues. The CDR3 nucleotides read TGTGCCAGCAGCCGACAGGGAAGCTCCTACAATGAGCAGTTCTTC. It specifies CASSRQGSSYNEQFF.

About this clone itself: A read error may account for a junction end that differs from germline. The chain has TRBV5-5 and TRBJ1-1; possibly TRBD1 for D (5 bases). CDR1 SGHKS and CDR2 YYEKEE come from the germline V gene (reference sequence). The CDR3 extends over 14 amino acids. CDR3 protein: CASSQAGLNTEAFF. Here the CDR3 DNA reads TGCGCCAGCAGCCAAGCAGGGTTGAACACTGAAGCTTTCTTT.